This T cell receptor beta chain was documented in a study of shared clonotypes between healthy human individuals. CD45RO negativity and positive selection for CCR7 defined naive CD8 cells, a population that excluded terminally differentiated effector memory CD45RA+ cells. Germline V CDR1 and CDR2: MGHRA, YSYEKL. The ends lost 4 bases at V and 2 bases at J; junction bases unmatched: 4. This CDR3 has 15 amino acids. Repertoires were generated with immunoSEQ multiplex PCR, while TCRdb's copy carries only in-frame clones and drops some. Of almost 700,000 clones in the sample, roughly nine tenths are singletons; the top ten hold approximately 24%.

The sequenced material came from naive CD8+ T cells sorted from blood. The chain links TRBV4-1 to TRBJ2-7; 11 positions agree with TRBD1. This TCR was recovered from a man aged 30 to 45 in good health. The CDR3 DNA is TGCGCCAGCAGCCCCCTGGGACAGGGGGCCTACGAGCAGTACTTC. This sequence encodes CASSPLGQGAYEQYF.